A selection of T cell receptor beta chains follows, all from one sample in a study of Ad26.COV2.S vaccination and SARS-CoV-2 variants. The table came from immunoSEQ multiplex PCR; TCRdb's copy has only in-frame clones and leaves some out. The sample yields just over 350,000 clones, approximately 90% seen once. Specimen: peripheral blood, collected after recovery from COVID-19. These receptors were obtained from a human donor who had recovered from COVID-19. The CDR3 runs from the conserved cysteine through the conserved F or W. The D gene is left open where the match is weak. The size field is filled for only some rows; it gives once, few, many or a size class.

cdr3_nt cdr3_aa cdr3_length clone_size v_call d_call j_call
TGTGCCAGCAGTTCTCCGACCCCTGAGGAATCACCCCTCCACTTT CASSSPTPEESPLHF 15 NA TRBV6-6 NA TRBJ1-6
TGTGCCAGCAGCTTAGGCCGGGCGGATTCACCCCTCCACTTT CASSLGRADSPLHF 14 NA TRBV11-2 NA TRBJ1-6
TGTGCCAGCAGTTACGACAGGGCAAACTATGGCTACACCTTC CASSYDRANYGYTF 14 NA TRBV6-6 TRBD1 TRBJ1-2
TGTGCCAGCAGCTTAGTTCCAGGGGACGAAGCTTTCTTT CASSLVPGDEAFF 13 once TRBV11-2 NA TRBJ1-1
TGCGCCAGCAGCTTGGGGGACATACCTGGTTACTTGTACGAGCAGTACTTC CASSLGDIPGYLYEQYF 17 NA TRBV5-1 NA TRBJ2-7
TGTGCCAGCAGCCCCGGGGGTTTCATGAACACTGAAGCTTTCTTT CASSPGGFMNTEAFF 15 NA TRBV7-9 NA TRBJ1-1
TGCGCCAGCAGCTTCGGGACAGGCGAGGAAAACCTGTTTTTT CASSFGTGEENLFF 14 NA TRBV5-1 TRBD1 TRBJ1-4
TGTGCCAGCAGTGAATTTGGTGGGGTTAGTGGGCTGGAGACCCAGTACTTC CASSEFGGVSGLETQYF 17 NA TRBV2 NA TRBJ2-5
TGTGCCAGCAGCCATGACGGGCTTAATGAAAAACTGTTTTTT CASSHDGLNEKLFF 14 once TRBV5-6 NA TRBJ1-4
TGTGCCAGCAGTTTTAACAGGGTGTCGGATGGCTACACCTTC CASSFNRVSDGYTF 14 NA TRBV6-5 NA TRBJ1-2
TGTGCCAGCAGCTTCGGACAGGGCCCCGAGCAGTACTTC CASSFGQGPEQYF 13 NA TRBV5-6 TRBD1 TRBJ2-7
TGTGCCAGCAGCGTATCAGGGGGCAACACCGGGGAGCTGTTTTTT CASSVSGGNTGELFF 15 NA TRBV9 TRBD1 TRBJ2-2
TGTGCCAGCAGCGTTAGCGGGGGATCCTACAATGAGCAGTTCTTC CASSVSGGSYNEQFF 15 once TRBV9 TRBD2 TRBJ2-1
TGTGCTAGTGGTTTGGGGACCGGAAGGGTTAATGAAAAACTGTTTTTT CASGLGTGRVNEKLFF 16 NA TRBV12-5 NA TRBJ1-4
TGCAGCGTTGGGGACAGGGCGAACACTGAAGCTTTCTTT CSVGDRANTEAFF 13 NA TRBV29-1 TRBD1 TRBJ1-1
TGTGCCAGCAGCCCCGGGGGGCGGACCGGGGAGCTGTTTTTT CASSPGGRTGELFF 14 NA TRBV3-1/TRBV3-2 NA TRBJ2-2
TGTGCCAGCAGCTTTGGACAGGCCGGGGAGCTGTTTTTT CASSFGQAGELFF 13 few TRBV7-2 TRBD1 TRBJ2-2
TGTGCCAGCTCACCTAGCGGGGGTTGGACAGATACGCAGTATTTT CASSPSGGWTDTQYF 15 NA TRBV18 TRBD2 TRBJ2-3
TGTGCCAGCAGGTATCGGGGGAATTCACCCCTCCACTTT CASRYRGNSPLHF 13 few TRBV2 NA TRBJ1-6
TGTGCCAGCAGCCGTGGGACAGGGGAAGAGACCCAGTACTTC CASSRGTGEETQYF 14 NA TRBV3-1/TRBV3-2 TRBD1 TRBJ2-5
TGTGCCACTCTTACAGATACGCAGTATTTT CATLTDTQYF 10 NA TRBV25-1 NA TRBJ2-3
TGTGCCAGCAGCGTAGGCGTTGCAACTAATGAAAAACTGTTTTTT CASSVGVATNEKLFF 15 NA TRBV9 NA TRBJ1-4
TGTGCCAGCAGTTACAGGATGGATTCTAACTATGGCTACACCTTC CASSYRMDSNYGYTF 15 NA TRBV6-2/TRBV6-3 NA TRBJ1-2
TGCGCCAGCAGCATTTACCGGGACAGGGGCGACGAGCAGTACTTC CASSIYRDRGDEQYF 15 NA TRBV5-1 TRBD1 TRBJ2-7
TGCGCCAGCAGCCAAGGGAGGGCTGATACGCAGTATTTT CASSQGRADTQYF 13 NA TRBV4-1 NA TRBJ2-3
TGTGCCAGCAGTTCCAAACAGGGGATCACTGAAGCTTTCTTT CASSSKQGITEAFF 14 NA TRBV6-5 TRBD1 TRBJ1-1
TGTGCCAGCAGCTTAGCTATTCCGGGAGAGATCCCGATCTATGGCTACACCTTC CASSLAIPGEIPIYGYTF 18 NA TRBV7-9 NA TRBJ1-2
TGTGCCAGCAGCGGCTATGGACAGGGGGCCTCCTCCTACGAGCAGTACTTC CASSGYGQGASSYEQYF 17 NA TRBV5-5 TRBD1 TRBJ2-7
TGTGCCAGCAGTTCTAACACCGGGGAGCTGTTTTTT CASSSNTGELFF 12 NA TRBV6-5 NA TRBJ2-2
TGTGCCAGCAGTTTCACAGTCTCTGGAAACACCATATATTTT CASSFTVSGNTIYF 14 NA TRBV6-5 NA TRBJ1-3
TGTGCCAGCAGAAGTACAGGGCCCGAGCAGTTCTTC CASRSTGPEQFF 12 NA TRBV2 NA TRBJ2-1
TGTGCCAGCAGTGAAGACGGAAGGACTTCTTCCTACAATGAGCAGTTCTTC CASSEDGRTSSYNEQFF 17 NA TRBV6-1 NA TRBJ2-1
TGTGCCAGCAGCTTAGAGGGACAGGTCGGCAATGAGCAGTTCTTC CASSLEGQVGNEQFF 15 NA TRBV11-2 TRBD1 TRBJ2-1
TGTGCCAGCAGCGCACGTCTTGGGACAGGGGATTCACCCCTCCACTTT CASSARLGTGDSPLHF 16 NA TRBV2 TRBD1 TRBJ1-6
TGTGCCAGCAGCTGGGGCAATGAGCAGTTCTTC CASSWGNEQFF 11 NA TRBV6-2/TRBV6-3 NA TRBJ2-1
TGTGCCACCGCTTCGAGCGCGAGGGGCTACACCTTC CATASSARGYTF 12 NA TRBV19 NA TRBJ1-2
TGTGCCAGCAGTTTGGGGTTTAACACTGAAGCTTTCTTT CASSLGFNTEAFF 13 NA TRBV12-3/TRBV12-4 NA TRBJ1-1
TGTGCCAGCAGCCAAGAAGTCCGTGGCGCTGAAGCTTTCTTT CASSQEVRGAEAFF 14 NA TRBV3-1/TRBV3-2 NA TRBJ1-1